This TCR beta chain was retrieved from a study of T cell responses to AZD1222 COVID-19 vaccine. The ends were cut back, 3 bases at V and 0 bases at J, with 21 bases in the middle. The germline V gene encodes CDR1 SGDLS and CDR2 YYNGEE. The CDR3 has 18 residues. On this clone: Its target is not known.

TCRdb keeps only in-frame clones here, not all; method: immunoSEQ multiplex PCR. The sample includes some 250,000 clones, about 94% of them seen just once. Study outcomes and limitations: Most donors were white British, females outnumbered males, and clonal diversity was possibly underestimated. Distributed over spike, vaccine-associated CD4 TCRs predominated at 160-218 and 743-854. Among AZD1222 vaccinees, only 5 to 7 were seropositive at baseline.

The specimen comprised peripheral blood, sampled 28 days after the second AZD1222 dose. This clonotype originated in an adult who received the AZD1222 COVID-19 vaccine. This rearrangement joins TRBV9 to TRBJ1-1; D is possibly TRBD1 (5 bases). CDR3 region: CASSALPQGTFMNTEAFF. DNA for the CDR3: TGTGCCAGCAGCGCCCTCCCTCAAGGGACCTTTATGAACACTGAAGCTTTCTTT. Full variable domain (remainder filled in from reference TRBV9 and TRBJ1-1): DSGVTQTPKHLITATGQRVTLRCSPRSGDLSVYWYQQSLDQGLQFLIQYYNGEERAKGNILERFSAQQFPDLHSELNLSSLELGDSALYFCASSALPQGTFMNTEAFFGQGTRLTVV.